A single sample gave rise to the 22 T cell receptor beta chains below, sequenced in a study of T cell changes during pregnancy in multiple sclerosis (dated by TCRdb to about 2019). To prepare the library, the immunoSEQ multiplex PCR assay was applied. Held by TCRdb, this immuneACCESS table contains in-frame sequences only and omits some clones. Under half of the omission traces to an unresolved V gene where checked; the cause of the rest is unknown. This sample is represented by around 100,000 clones; around 93% of them were singletons. The top ten hold less than 2.5% of the sample. Sample: peripheral blood, taken after pregnancy. Receptors were obtained from a female donor with multiple sclerosis, enrolled in a pregnancy study.

J is TRBJ1-1 and V is TRBV6-5, with TRBD1 matching 7 bases. The CDR3 loop spans 14 amino acids. Germline assignment: CDR1 MNHEY and CDR2 SVGAGI. V lost 4 bases and J lost 7; bases outside the gene matches: 9. The CDR3 spells CASSSRRQGGEAFF. The CDR3 nucleotides read TGTGCCAGCAGTTCAAGAAGACAGGGAGGTGAAGCTTTCTTT.

This clone was seen once. As DNA, the CDR3 is TGTGCCAGCTCACCCTCTGAACAGGTGCGTGGCTACACCTTC. Translation gives CASSPSEQVRGYTF. This sequence joins TRBV18 and TRBJ1-2; TRBD1 might be the D (5 bases). The germline V and J ends were trimmed by 3 bases and 7 bases, with 15 bases remaining between them. CDR1 KGHSH and CDR2 LQKENI come from the germline V gene. The CDR3 covers 14 residues.

The rearrangement joins TRBV5-1 to TRBJ1-1; 7 nucleotides line up with TRBD1. J was trimmed by 7 bases and V by 0 bases; bases with no gene match: 12. The CDR3 consists of 16 residues. The germline V gene has CDR1 SGHRS and CDR2 YFSETQ. CDR3 protein: CASSLETGTPVYEAFF. In DNA, the CDR3 is TGCGCCAGCAGCTTGGAGACAGGGACGCCCGTATATGAAGCTTTCTTT.

This rearrangement joins TRBV12-5 to TRBJ1-1; maybe TRBD1 (5 bases). The germline V and J ends were trimmed by 5 bases and 0 bases, with 19 bases remaining between them. CDR1 LGHNT and CDR2 FRNRAP come from the germline V gene. The CDR3 has 17 residues. CDR3 bases: TGTGCTAGTGGTAACCAGCGGGGCGCCCTGCTGAACACTGAAGCTTTCTTT. As protein: CASGNQRGALLNTEAFF.

For this clone: The same CDR3 can be traced to other DNA sequences in this sample. The rearrangement joins TRBV28 to TRBJ1-2; D uncertain. Germline lookup yields CDR1 MDHEN and CDR2 SYDVKM. This CDR3 comprises 13 residues. Trimming took off 5 bases at V and 3 bases at J, with 10 bases between the two ends. The CDR3 bases are TGTGCCAGCAGTCTCGGGAGCCACTATGGCTACACCTTC. Protein product: CASSLGSHYGYTF.

The table lists this clone with a count of one. The genes are TRBV6-4 and TRBJ2-1; 8 nucleotides agree with TRBD2. CDR3 size: 13 residues. CDR1 is MRHNA, CDR2 SNTAGT, per germline. Unmatched junction bases numbered 5, after V lost 2 bases and J lost 11 bases. The CDR3 DNA sequence: TGTGCCAGCAGTGACGGGGAGCGGGGGCAGCAGTTCTTC. This encodes CASSDGERGQQFF.

This clone has just one count. The chain uses TRBV29-1 and TRBJ2-3, with TRBD2 identical over 8 bases. CDR3 length: 16 residues. Unmatched junction bases numbered 6, after V lost 1 base and J lost 0 bases. Germline CDR1 is SQVTM and CDR2 is ANQGSEA. CDR3 region: CSVEGITSGSTDTQYF. The CDR3, as DNA: TGCAGCGTTGAAGGCATCACTAGCGGCAGCACAGATACGCAGTATTTT.

V usage is TRBV4-1 and J usage is TRBJ2-7; 11 bases map to TRBD2. The trim removed 3 bases at V and 4 bases at J, leaving 11 bases unmatched. This CDR3 has 17 residues. Germline CDR1 reads MGHRA; CDR2 reads YSYEKL. Written as DNA, the CDR3 is TGCGCCAGCAGCCAGGAAGCTGTAGCGGGAGGGCCTTACGAGCAGTACTTC. This gives the protein CASSQEAVAGGPYEQYF.

CDR3 residues: CASSQERGSPLHF. The CDR3 bases are TGCGCCAGCAGCCAAGAAAGGGGATCACCCCTCCACTTT. The chain couples TRBV4-1 to TRBJ1-6, with D possibly matching TRBD1 (5 bases). This CDR3 region has 13 residues. Trimming removed 0 bases at V and 10 bases at J, with 7 bases between. Germline V gene lookup returns CDR1 MGHRA and CDR2 YSYEKL.

CDR3 amino acids: CASRGQGASYEQYF. The DNA for the CDR3 is TGTGCCAGCAGGGGACAGGGGGCCTCCTACGAGCAGTACTTC. The chain is built from TRBV2 and TRBJ2-7, with TRBD1 matching over 12 bases. The CDR3 covers 14 residues. CDR1 and CDR2 (germline): SNHLY, FYNNEI. V was clipped by 6 bases and J by 0 bases; unmatched bases: 0.

V is TRBV5-4 and J is TRBJ2-7; D is possibly TRBD2 (5 bases). V lost 2 bases to trimming and J lost 2 bases, with 14 bases between them. CDR1 and CDR2 from the germline V gene are SGHNT and YYREEE (reference sequence). This CDR3 comprises 15 residues. In DNA, the CDR3 is TGTGCCAGCAGCTTCTCCGGCGGGCGTACCTACGAGCAGTACTTC. The encoded protein is CASSFSGGRTYEQYF. The whole variable domain, filled in from reference TRBV5-4 and TRBJ2-7, reads ETGVTQSPTHLIKTRGQQVTLRCSSQSGHNTVSWYQQALGQGPQFIFQYYREEENGRGNFPPRFSGLQFPNYSSELNVNALELDDSALYLCASSFSGGRTYEQYFGPGTRLTVT.

The V call is TRBV28, the J call TRBJ1-5; D remains ambiguous. The CDR3 consists of 13 residues. Germline CDR1 and CDR2: MDHEN and SYDVKM. V was clipped by 2 bases and J by 4 bases, with 6 bases between them. CDR3 residues: CASSLVPNQPQHF. In DNA form, the CDR3 reads TGTGCCAGCAGTTTAGTTCCGAATCAGCCCCAGCATTTT.

This clone has only one observation. The chain links TRBV7-8 to TRBJ2-7; maybe TRBD1 (6 bases). V lost 4 bases to trimming and J lost 1 base, with 14 bases between them. Germline CDR1 SGHVS, CDR2 FQNEAQ. CDR3 length equals 15 residues. For the CDR3, the DNA is TGTGCCAGCAGCTCCCCAGGGACATTGTCCTACGAGCAGTACTTC. Encoded protein: CASSSPGTLSYEQYF.

The rearrangement joins TRBV6-1 to TRBJ2-6; possible D gene TRBD2, 5 bases. Trimming pared 3 bases from V and 1 base from J, leaving 7 bases between. CDR1 and CDR2 from the germline V gene are MNHNS and SASEGT. This CDR3 is built from 15 residues. CDR3 protein: CASSDRGSGANVLTF. In DNA form, the CDR3 reads TGTGCCAGCAGTGATCGAGGGTCTGGGGCCAACGTCCTGACTTTC.

This chain uses TRBV5-6 with TRBJ1-4; 11 bases are shared with TRBD1. Germline CDR1 is SGHDT and CDR2 is YYEEEE. Trimming removed 4 bases from V and 10 bases from J; junction bases left unmatched: 15. The CDR3 is made up of 17 amino acids. The CDR3 DNA is TGTGCCAGCAGCAAAAGGATGGACAGGGGGCAGGGGGGAAAACTGTTTTTT. Translated, it gives CASSKRMDRGQGGKLFF.

The V and J genes are TRBV4-2 and TRBJ1-5; TRBD1 might be the D (6 bases). The germline V gene has CDR1 LGHNA and CDR2 YNFKEQ. V was pared by 1 base and J by 2 bases, with 15 bases between. The CDR3 has 17 residues. CDR3 residues: CASSQVSQGNGNQPQHF. The CDR3 bases are TGTGCCAGCAGCCAAGTATCCCAGGGGAACGGCAATCAGCCCCAGCATTTT.

The V and J genes are TRBV4-1 and TRBJ1-3; 7 bases are shared with TRBD1. V gave up 1 base and J gave up 1 base; unmatched junction bases: 13. CDR1 is MGHRA, CDR2 YSYEKL, per germline. The CDR3 runs to 19 residues. In DNA form, the CDR3 reads TGCGCCAGCAGCCAAGGTGTCAGGGGGTTTGTTTTATCTGGAAACACCATATATTTT. Protein: CASSQGVRGFVLSGNTIYF.

The count of this clone is one. The chain joins TRBV27 to TRBJ2-5; D gene uncertain. V shed 3 bases and J shed 5 bases, with 10 bases lying between them. The CDR3 is 13 amino acids. The germline CDR1 and CDR2 sequences are MNHEY and SMNVEV (reference sequence). CDR3 coding DNA: TGTGCCAGCAGTTTCGGCAGGCAGGAGACCCAGTACTTC. Its translation is CASSFGRQETQYF.

CDR3 protein: CASSERTGTYEQYF. The CDR3 bases are TGTGCCAGCAGCGAACGGACAGGGACCTACGAGCAGTACTTC. The chain joins TRBV7-2 to TRBJ2-7; 8 bases are shared with TRBD1. Per germline, CDR1 SGHTA and CDR2 FQGNSA. With 5 bases clipped from V and 2 bases from J, the junction kept 5 bases outside the gene matches. The CDR3 contains 14 residues.

This chain joins TRBV7-6 and TRBJ2-5; no reliable D call. From germline, CDR1 is SGHVS and CDR2 FNYEAQ. This CDR3 is built from 16 residues. V was shortened by 1 base and J by 0 bases, with 12 bases between the two germline ends. CDR3 nucleotide sequence: TGTGCCAGCAGCTTAGATCTAGAATCGTACCAAGAGACCCAGTACTTC. It encodes CASSLDLESYQETQYF.

The chain carries TRBV4-1 and TRBJ2-2, with 12 bases fitting TRBD1. The CDR3 totals 18 residues. The V gene's germline CDR1 is MGHRA and CDR2 YSYEKL. Trimming took 6 bases from V and 0 from J; bases not matched to a gene: 8. The CDR3 nucleotides read TGCGCCAGCAGTCCGGGACAGGGGGCTTCGGCGAACACCGGGGAGCTGTTTTTT. This codes for CASSPGQGASANTGELFF.

This sequence joins TRBV16 and TRBJ2-7; D may be TRBD1 (6 bases). Per germline, CDR1 KGHSY and CDR2 FQNENV. V lost 4 bases and J 7 bases, leaving 11 bases between the germline ends. The CDR3 runs to 12 residues. CDR3 amino acids: CASSLQGYEQYF. CDR3 in DNA: TGTGCCAGCAGCCTACAGGGATATGAGCAGTACTTC.